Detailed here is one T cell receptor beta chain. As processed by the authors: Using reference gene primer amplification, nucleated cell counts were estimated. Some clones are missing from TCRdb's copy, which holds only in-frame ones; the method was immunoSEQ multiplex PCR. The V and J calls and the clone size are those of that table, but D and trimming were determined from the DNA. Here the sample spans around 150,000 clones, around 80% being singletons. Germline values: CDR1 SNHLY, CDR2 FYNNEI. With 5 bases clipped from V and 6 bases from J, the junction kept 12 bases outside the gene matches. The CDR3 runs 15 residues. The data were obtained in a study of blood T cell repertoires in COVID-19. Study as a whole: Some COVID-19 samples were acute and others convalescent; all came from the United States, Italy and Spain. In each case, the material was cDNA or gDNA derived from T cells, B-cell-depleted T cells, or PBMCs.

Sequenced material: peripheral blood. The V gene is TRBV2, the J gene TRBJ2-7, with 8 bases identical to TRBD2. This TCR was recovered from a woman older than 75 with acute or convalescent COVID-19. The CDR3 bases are TGTGCCAGCAGTCTCGGGGCGGGAGGAAGTCTCGAGCAGTACTTC. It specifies CASSLGAGGSLEQYF.